The clone carrying this T cell receptor (beta chain) was picked up many times. The sample comes from a study of human T cells and chemical hapten exposure. TCRdb recomputed calls from the RACE reads with MiXCR, one row per CDR3 protein. The sample contains some 120,000 distinct CDR3 sequences, approximately 9% of which appear only once. The germline V gene has CDR1 ENHRY and CDR2 SYGVKD. The CDR3 loop spans 15 amino acids. Trimming removed 5 bases from V and 4 bases from J; junction bases left unmatched: 8. Sample time point: healthy volunteer bleed at 2 weeks. Total RNA came from unfractionated whole blood.

Sequencing used whole blood. The chain uses TRBV10-3 and TRBJ1-3; 7 bases are a match to TRBD1. The clonotype was recovered from a male donor in good health. Some clones in this sample may be carry-over from other donors' samples. CDR3: CAISPDRTRGNTIYF. The CDR3 region has the DNA TGTGCCATCAGTCCGGACAGGACCCGAGGAAACACCATATATTTT.